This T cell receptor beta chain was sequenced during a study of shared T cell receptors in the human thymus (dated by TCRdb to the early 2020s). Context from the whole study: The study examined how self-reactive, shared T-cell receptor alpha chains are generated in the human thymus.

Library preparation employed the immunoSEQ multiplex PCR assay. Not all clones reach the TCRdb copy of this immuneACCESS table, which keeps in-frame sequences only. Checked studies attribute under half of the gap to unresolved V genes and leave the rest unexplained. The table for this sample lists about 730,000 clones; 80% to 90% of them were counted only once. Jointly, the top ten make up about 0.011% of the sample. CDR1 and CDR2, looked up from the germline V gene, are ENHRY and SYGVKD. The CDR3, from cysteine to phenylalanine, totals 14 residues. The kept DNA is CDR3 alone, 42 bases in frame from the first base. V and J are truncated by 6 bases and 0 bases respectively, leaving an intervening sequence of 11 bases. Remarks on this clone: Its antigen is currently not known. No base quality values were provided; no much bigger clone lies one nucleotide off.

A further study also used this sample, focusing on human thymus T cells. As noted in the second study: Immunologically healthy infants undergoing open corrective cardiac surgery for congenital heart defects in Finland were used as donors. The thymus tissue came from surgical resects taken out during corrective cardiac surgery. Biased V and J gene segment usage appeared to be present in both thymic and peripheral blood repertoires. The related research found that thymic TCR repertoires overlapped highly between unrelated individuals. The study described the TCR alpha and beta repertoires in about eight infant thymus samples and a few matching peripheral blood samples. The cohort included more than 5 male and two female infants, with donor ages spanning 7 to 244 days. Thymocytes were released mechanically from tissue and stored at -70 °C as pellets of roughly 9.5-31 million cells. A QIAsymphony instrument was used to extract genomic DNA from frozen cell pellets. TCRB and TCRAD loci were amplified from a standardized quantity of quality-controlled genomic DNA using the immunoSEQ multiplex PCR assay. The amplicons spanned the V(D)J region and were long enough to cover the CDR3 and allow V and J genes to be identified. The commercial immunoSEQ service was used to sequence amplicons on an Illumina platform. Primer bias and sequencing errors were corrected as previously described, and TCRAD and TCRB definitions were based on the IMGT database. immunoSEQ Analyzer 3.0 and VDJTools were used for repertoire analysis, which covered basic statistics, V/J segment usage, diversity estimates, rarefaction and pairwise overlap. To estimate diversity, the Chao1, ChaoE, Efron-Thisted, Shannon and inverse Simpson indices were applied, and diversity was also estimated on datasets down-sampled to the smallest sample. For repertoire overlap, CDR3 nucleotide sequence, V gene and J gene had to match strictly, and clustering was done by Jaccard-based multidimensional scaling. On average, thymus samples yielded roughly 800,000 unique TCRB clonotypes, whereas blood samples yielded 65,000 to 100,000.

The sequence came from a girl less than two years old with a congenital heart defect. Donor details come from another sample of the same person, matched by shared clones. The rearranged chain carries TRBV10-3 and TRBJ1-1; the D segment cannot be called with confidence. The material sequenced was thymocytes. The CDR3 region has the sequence CAISPGSMNTEAFF. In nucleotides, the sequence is TGTGCCATCAGCCCCGGTTCGATGAACACTGAAGCTTTCTTT.